The clone carrying this TCR beta chain has a handful of counts. MiXCR was run by TCRdb on the RT-PCR reads, yielding one entry per CDR3 protein. The sample lists roughly 170,000 distinct CDR3 sequences; about 9% were seen once. This sample stems from a study of response to subunit inactivated influenza vaccine. The CDR3 contains 16 residues. The germline V and J ends were trimmed by 6 bases and 0 bases, with 15 bases remaining between them. The germline CDR1 and CDR2 sequences are LNHDA and SQIVND (reference sequence). The sequence came from a man aged 50 or older who received an inactivated influenza vaccine. V and J are TRBV19 and TRBJ2-4; perhaps TRBD2 as D (6 bases). The specimen was non-naive T cells sorted from PBMCs, collected on the day of vaccination. The CDR3 DNA reads TGTGCCAGTAGCTCCCCCGCCGGGGGAGCCAAAAACATTCAGTACTTC. Residues: CASSSPAGGAKNIQYF.